The rows below give T cell receptor beta chains drawn from one sample of a study of shared clonotypes between healthy human individuals. Data came from immunoSEQ multiplex PCR; TCRdb stores just in-frame clones and leaves some out. The profile covers 950,000 to 1,100,000 clones, with 70% to 80% appearing a single time and approximately 1.5% taken by the ten largest. The specimen was memory CD4+ T cells sorted from blood. The receptor set was obtained from a man younger than 35 in good health. Each CDR3 is given with its conserved first and last residue. The D gene is left open where the match is weak. Some rows have no size entry. The others give once, few or many, or a class for an expanded clone.

>TRBJ1-1|.|TRBV2|.
TGTGCCAGCAGTTGGAGGACAGCTTCCAACACTGAAGCTTTCTTT
CASSWRTASNTEAFF
>TRBJ2-7|TRBD2|TRBV30|once
TGTGCCTGGAAGGTCGGGGGGGTCTACGAGCAGTACTTC
CAWKVGGVYEQYF
>TRBJ1-2|.|TRBV30|.
TGTGCCTGGAGCCTTAAGGCAGGGAGGGCCTATGGCTACACCTTC
CAWSLKAGRAYGYTF
>TRBJ1-1|.|TRBV11-2|.
TGTGCCAGCAGCTTAGGGGCCAGCAAGTACGAAGCTTTCTTT
CASSLGASKYEAFF
>TRBJ2-4|TRBD1|TRBV14|.
TGTGCCAGCAGCCAAGGGAGGACAGGGAAAAACATTCAGTACTTC
CASSQGRTGKNIQYF
>TRBJ1-2|.|TRBV27|.
TGTGCCAGCAGTATCGACGGGAACTATGGCTACACCTTC
CASSIDGNYGYTF
>TRBJ2-3|.|TRBV5-6|.
TGTGCCAGCAGCTTCTTTAGCGTGGCGAGCACAGATACGCAGTATTTT
CASSFFSVASTDTQYF
>TRBJ1-6|TRBD1|TRBV25-1|few
TGTGCCAGCAATGACAGGGGGGAATCACCCCTCCACTTT
CASNDRGESPLHF
>TRBJ2-7|.|TRBV7-9|.
TGTGCCAGCAGCCAAAGAGACGAGCAGTACTTC
CASSQRDEQYF
>TRBJ1-5|.|TRBV7-8|.
TGTGCCAGCAGTTCCCTCCAGCTGAATCAGCCCCAGCATTTT
CASSSLQLNQPQHF
>TRBJ1-4|.|TRBV7-2|.
TGTGCCAGCAGCTTAGGGGGTCAGGGGACCGAAAAACTGTTTTTT
CASSLGGQGTEKLFF
>TRBJ1-3|.|TRBV5-1|.
TGCGCCAGCAGCTTGCAACCGACCGACTACTCTGGAAACACCATATATTTT
CASSLQPTDYSGNTIYF
>TRBJ1-6|.|TRBV7-6|once
TGTGCCAGCAGCTTAGTTTCAGATGGCGATTCACCCCTCCACTTT
CASSLVSDGDSPLHF
>TRBJ1-6|.|TRBV10-3|.
TGTGCCATCAGTGAGTTCGGGTGGGACGGAAGCTCCTATAATTCACCCCTCCACTTT
CAISEFGWDGSSYNSPLHF
>TRBJ2-5|.|TRBV5-6|.
TGTGCCAGCAGCTTGGACAGAGAGACCCAGTACTTC
CASSLDRETQYF
>TRBJ2-7|.|TRBV27|.
TGTGCCAGCAGTCGTAGCTCCTACGAGCAGTACTTC
CASSRSSYEQYF
>TRBJ2-3|TRBD2|TRBV11-2|.
TGTGCCATCAATCGACTAGCGGCAAGCACAGATACGCAGTATTTT
CAINRLAASTDTQYF
>TRBJ1-2|TRBD1|TRBV19|.
TGTGCCAGTAGTTCCCCGACAGGGAAGAACTATGGCTACACCTTC
CASSSPTGKNYGYTF
>TRBJ1-1|.|TRBV7-8|once
TGTGCCAGCAGCTTACAGGGGCAAGGTGGGACTGAAGCTTTCTTT
CASSLQGQGGTEAFF
>TRBJ2-1|.|TRBV6-5|.
TGTGCCAGCAGCCCGTGGGCGACGAGGAATGAGCAGTTCTTC
CASSPWATRNEQFF
>TRBJ2-7|.|TRBV10-3|.
TGTGCCATCAGGTGGGGCCCAGGGACCTACGAGCAGTACTTC
CAIRWGPGTYEQYF
>TRBJ1-5|.|TRBV19|.
TGTGCCAGTAAGCCGAATTGGGGGGTCAATCAGCCCCAGCATTTT
CASKPNWGVNQPQHF
>TRBJ2-3|.|TRBV7-2|.
TGTGCCAGCAGCTTAGGAAGCGGGTTTAGCACAGATACGCAGTATTTT
CASSLGSGFSTDTQYF
>TRBJ1-5|TRBD1|TRBV19|.
TGTGCCAGTAGTATTCAGGGGGCTGGTCAGCCCCAGCATTTT
CASSIQGAGQPQHF
>TRBJ2-1|TRBD2|TRBV2|.
TGTGCCAGCAGTAGCGGGAGTGGCTACAATGAGCAGTTCTTC
CASSSGSGYNEQFF
>TRBJ1-1|.|TRBV5-6|few
TGTGCCAGCAGCTTGCCCGGACAGATGAACACTGAAGCTTTCTTT
CASSLPGQMNTEAFF
>TRBJ1-2|.|TRBV5-8|.
TGTGCCAGCAGCAAGGAGGGCGGTGACTATGGCTACACCTTC
CASSKEGGDYGYTF
>TRBJ2-1|.|TRBV5-1|.
TGCGCCAGCAGCTTGACAGACCCGCATGTCAATGAGCAGTTCTTC
CASSLTDPHVNEQFF
>TRBJ1-6|TRBD1|TRBV2|.
TGTGCCAGCAATGCGGACAGGCCTGATAATTCACCCCTCCACTTT
CASNADRPDNSPLHF
>TRBJ2-5|TRBD1|TRBV11-2|.
TGTGCCAGCAGCTTTGAAGGGACAGTCCAAGAGACCCAGTACTTC
CASSFEGTVQETQYF
>TRBJ2-7|.|TRBV7-9|.
TGTGCCAGCAGTTATTCCGGGACCTACGAGCAGTACTTC
CASSYSGTYEQYF
>TRBJ2-7|.|TRBV5-4|.
TGTGCCAGCAGTAAACGGGACTACGAGCAGTACTTC
CASSKRDYEQYF
>TRBJ1-1|.|TRBV11-2|few
TGTGGATCCGGAGTGAACACTGAAGCTTTCTTT
CGSGVNTEAFF
>TRBJ1-4|.|TRBV2|.
TGTGCCAGCAACGGTGGGACCACCCGGGAAAAACTGTTTTTT
CASNGGTTREKLFF
>TRBJ2-2|TRBD1|TRBV5-4|few
TGTGCCAGCAGCTTGCGGGACAGGGCGAACACCGGGGAGCTGTTTTTT
CASSLRDRANTGELFF
>TRBJ2-7|TRBD1|TRBV4-1|few
TGCGCCAGCAGCCAAGATCCGTTCCGGGACAGGGTGCGATACGAGCAGTACTTC
CASSQDPFRDRVRYEQYF
>TRBJ1-4|.|TRBV5-1|.
TGCGCCAGCAGAGTCTCGGCCGTAAACGGAAAACTGTTTTTT
CASRVSAVNGKLFF
>TRBJ1-3|TRBD1|TRBV6-6|.
TGTGCCAGTAACAACAGGGGGAACATCGGAAACACCATATATTTT
CASNNRGNIGNTIYF
>TRBJ2-1|.|TRBV4-1|.
TGCGCCAGCAGCCAAGGAGGGGTCTCCTACAATGAGCAGTTCTTC
CASSQGGVSYNEQFF
>TRBJ2-5|.|TRBV19|.
TGTGCCAGTAGTATTGGAAGGACCCTTCAAGGGACCCAGTACTTC
CASSIGRTLQGTQYF
>TRBJ1-5|.|TRBV9|.
TGTGCCAGCAGCGCCACCGGGACAAGTAATCAGCCCCAGCATTTT
CASSATGTSNQPQHF
>TRBJ2-1|.|TRBV2|.
TGTGCCAGCAGGATCTACCGGGGGACCTACAATGAGCAGTTCTTC
CASRIYRGTYNEQFF
>TRBJ2-3|.|TRBV11-3|.
TGTGCCAGCAGCCCGGATACAGATACGCAGTATTTT
CASSPDTDTQYF
>TRBJ2-2|.|TRBV10-3|.
TGTGCCATCAGTCAGGACGGGACCCTCACCGGGGAGCTGTTTTTT
CAISQDGTLTGELFF
>TRBJ1-2|.|TRBV29-1|.
TGCAGCGTTGAAGATCGAAGGGCCTATGGCTACACCTTC
CSVEDRRAYGYTF
>TRBJ2-5|.|TRBV15|.
TGTGCCACCAGCAGAGACCCTCAAGAGACCCAGTACTTC
CATSRDPQETQYF
>TRBJ2-7|.|TRBV4-2|.
TGTGCCAGCAGCCTCCGGGACCAGAGGTCCTACGAGCAGTACTTC
CASSLRDQRSYEQYF
>TRBJ1-4|TRBD1|TRBV30|.
TGTGCCTGGAGTCCCCTGGACAGGGCGGACGAAAAACTGTTTTTT
CAWSPLDRADEKLFF